This TCR beta chain was sequenced in a study of blood T cell repertoires in COVID-19. About the research overall: Donors in the United States, Italy and Spain gave samples during acute or convalescent COVID-19. The cDNA or gDNA used as material had been derived from T cells, B-cell-depleted T cells, or PBMCs.

Trimming removed 5 bases from V and 7 bases from J, with 20 bases in between. The CDR3 extends over 15 amino acids. Germline CDR1 and CDR2: MNHEY and SMNVEV (reference sequence). As handled by the study authors: Cell counts per sample came from amplifying reference gene primers. Libraries were prepared by immunoSEQ multiplex PCR; TCRdb keeps only in-frame clonotypes and omits some of them. From that table come the V and J calls and clone size; the DNA was used to work out D and trimming. The sample contains about 410,000 clones, around 91% of which appear only once. The genes are TRBV27 and TRBJ2-5, with D possibly matching TRBD2 (5 bases). The specimen sequenced was peripheral blood. This TCR was recovered from a woman between 35 and 50 years old with COVID-19, enrolled during active disease. DNA of the CDR3: TGTGCCAGCAGTATGGCCCCGGACTCGACGGGGACCCAGTACTTC. Translated: CASSMAPDSTGTQYF.